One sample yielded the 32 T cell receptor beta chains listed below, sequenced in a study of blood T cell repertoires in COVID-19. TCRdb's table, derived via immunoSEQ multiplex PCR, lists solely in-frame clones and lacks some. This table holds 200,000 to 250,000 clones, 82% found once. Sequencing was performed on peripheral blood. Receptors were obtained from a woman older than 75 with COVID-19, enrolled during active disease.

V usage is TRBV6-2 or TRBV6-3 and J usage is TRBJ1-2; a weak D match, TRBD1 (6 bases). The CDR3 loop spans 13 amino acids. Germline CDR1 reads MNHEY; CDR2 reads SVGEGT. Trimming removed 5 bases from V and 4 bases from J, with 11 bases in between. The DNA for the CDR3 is TGTGCCAGCAGTACGGGACATTTCTATGGCTACACCTTC. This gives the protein CASSTGHFYGYTF.

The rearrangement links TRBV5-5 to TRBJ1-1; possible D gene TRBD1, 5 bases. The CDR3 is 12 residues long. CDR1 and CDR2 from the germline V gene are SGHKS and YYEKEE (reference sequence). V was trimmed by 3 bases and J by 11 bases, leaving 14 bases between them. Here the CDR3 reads CASSWGADNAFF. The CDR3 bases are TGTGCCAGCAGCTGGGGTGCGGACAACGCTTTCTTT.

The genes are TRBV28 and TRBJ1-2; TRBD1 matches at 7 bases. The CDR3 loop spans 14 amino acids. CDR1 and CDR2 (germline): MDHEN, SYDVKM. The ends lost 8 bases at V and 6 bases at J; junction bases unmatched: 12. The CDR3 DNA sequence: TGTGCCAGCGGGTCGGGGACAGTGACCCATGGCTACACCTTC. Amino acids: CASGSGTVTHGYTF.

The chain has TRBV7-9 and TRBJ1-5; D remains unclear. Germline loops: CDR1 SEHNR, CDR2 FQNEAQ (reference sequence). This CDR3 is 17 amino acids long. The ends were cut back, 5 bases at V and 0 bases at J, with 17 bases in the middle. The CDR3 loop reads CASSPLTMGYSNQPQHF. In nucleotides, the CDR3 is TGTGCCAGCAGCCCATTAACCATGGGCTATAGCAATCAGCCCCAGCATTTT.

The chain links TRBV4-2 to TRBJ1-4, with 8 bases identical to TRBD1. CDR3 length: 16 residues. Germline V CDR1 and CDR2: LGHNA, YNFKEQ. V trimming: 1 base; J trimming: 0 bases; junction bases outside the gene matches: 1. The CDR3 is CASSQAGGATNEKLFF. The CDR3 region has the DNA TGTGCCAGCAGCCAAGCAGGGGGCGCAACTAATGAAAAACTGTTTTTT.

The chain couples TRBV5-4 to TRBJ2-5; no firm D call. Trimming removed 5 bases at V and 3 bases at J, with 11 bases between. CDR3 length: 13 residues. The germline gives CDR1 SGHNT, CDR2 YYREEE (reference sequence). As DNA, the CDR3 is TGTGCCAGCAGATCCGTTTTAGAAGAGACCCAGTACTTC. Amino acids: CASRSVLEETQYF.

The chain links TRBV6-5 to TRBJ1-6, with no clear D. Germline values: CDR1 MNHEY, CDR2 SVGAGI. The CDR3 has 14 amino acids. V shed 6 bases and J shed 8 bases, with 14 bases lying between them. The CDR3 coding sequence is TGTGCCAGCAGCCCGGAGCTGAGTTATTCACCCCTCCACTTT. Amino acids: CASSPELSYSPLHF.

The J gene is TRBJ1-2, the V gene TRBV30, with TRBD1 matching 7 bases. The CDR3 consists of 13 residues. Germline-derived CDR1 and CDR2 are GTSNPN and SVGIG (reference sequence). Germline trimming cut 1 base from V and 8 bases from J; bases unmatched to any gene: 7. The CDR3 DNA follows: TGTGCCTGGAGTGAAGAGACAGGGAAAGGCTACACCTTC. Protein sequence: CAWSEETGKGYTF.

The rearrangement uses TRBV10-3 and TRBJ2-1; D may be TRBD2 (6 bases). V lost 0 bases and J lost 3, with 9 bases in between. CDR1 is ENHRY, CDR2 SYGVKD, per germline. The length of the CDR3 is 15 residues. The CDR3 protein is CAISESVGGYNEQFF. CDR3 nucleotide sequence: TGTGCCATCAGTGAGTCGGTCGGGGGCTACAATGAGCAGTTCTTC.

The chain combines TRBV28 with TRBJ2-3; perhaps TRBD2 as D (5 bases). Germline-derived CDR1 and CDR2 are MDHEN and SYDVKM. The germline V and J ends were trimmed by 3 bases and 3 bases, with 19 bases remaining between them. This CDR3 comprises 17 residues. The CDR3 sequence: CASSLKVRGLGTDTQYF. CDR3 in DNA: TGTGCCAGCAGTTTGAAAGTTAGAGGGTTGGGAACAGATACGCAGTATTTT.

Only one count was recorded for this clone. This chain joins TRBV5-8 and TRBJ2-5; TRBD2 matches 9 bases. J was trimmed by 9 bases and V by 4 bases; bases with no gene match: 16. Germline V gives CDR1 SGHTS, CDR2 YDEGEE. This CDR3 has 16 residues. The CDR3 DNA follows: TGTGCCAGCAGCCACCTACGAGCGGGGGGCCCCACGTCCCAGTACTTC. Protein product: CASSHLRAGGPTSQYF.

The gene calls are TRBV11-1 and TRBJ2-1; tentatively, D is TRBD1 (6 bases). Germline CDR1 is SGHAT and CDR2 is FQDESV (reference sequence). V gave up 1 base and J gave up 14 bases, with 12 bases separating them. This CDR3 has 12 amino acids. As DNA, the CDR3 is TGTGCCAGCAGCTTAGTTGGCAGGGGAAAGTTCTTC. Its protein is CASSLVGRGKFF. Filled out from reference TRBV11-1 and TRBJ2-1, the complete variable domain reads EAEVAQSPRYKITEKSQAVAFWCDPISGHATLYWYRQILGQGPELLVQFQDESVVDDSQLPKDRFSAERLKGVDSTLKIQPAELGDSAMYLCASSLVGRGKFFGPGTRLTVL.

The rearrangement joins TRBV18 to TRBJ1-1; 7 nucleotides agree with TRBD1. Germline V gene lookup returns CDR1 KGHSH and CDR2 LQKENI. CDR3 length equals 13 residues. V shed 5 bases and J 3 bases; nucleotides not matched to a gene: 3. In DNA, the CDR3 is TGTGCCAGCTCAATCGACAGGGACACTGAAGCTTTCTTT. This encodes CASSIDRDTEAFF.

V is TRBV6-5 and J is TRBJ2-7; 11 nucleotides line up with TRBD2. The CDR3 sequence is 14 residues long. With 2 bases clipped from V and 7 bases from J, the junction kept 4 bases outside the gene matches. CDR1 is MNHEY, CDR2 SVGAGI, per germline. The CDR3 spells CASSYDASGREQYF. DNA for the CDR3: TGTGCCAGCAGTTACGACGCTAGCGGGAGGGAGCAGTACTTC.

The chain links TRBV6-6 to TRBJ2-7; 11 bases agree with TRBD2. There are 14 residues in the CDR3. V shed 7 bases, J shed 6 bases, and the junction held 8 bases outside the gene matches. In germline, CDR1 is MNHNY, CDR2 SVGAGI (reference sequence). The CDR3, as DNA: TGTGCCAGCAATCTACTAGCGGGAGATGGCGAGCAGTACTTC. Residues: CASNLLAGDGEQYF.

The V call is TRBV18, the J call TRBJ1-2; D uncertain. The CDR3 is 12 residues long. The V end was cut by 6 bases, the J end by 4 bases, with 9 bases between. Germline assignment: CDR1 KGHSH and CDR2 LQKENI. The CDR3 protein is CASSSEGYGYTF. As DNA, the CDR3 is TGTGCCAGCTCTTCGGAGGGCTATGGCTACACCTTC.

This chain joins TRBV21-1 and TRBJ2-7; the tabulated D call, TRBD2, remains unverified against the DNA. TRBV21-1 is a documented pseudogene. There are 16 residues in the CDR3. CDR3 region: CASSKPGLAGAREQYF. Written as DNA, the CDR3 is TGTGCCAGCAGCAAACCCGGACTAGCGGGAGCGAGAGAGCAGTACTTC.

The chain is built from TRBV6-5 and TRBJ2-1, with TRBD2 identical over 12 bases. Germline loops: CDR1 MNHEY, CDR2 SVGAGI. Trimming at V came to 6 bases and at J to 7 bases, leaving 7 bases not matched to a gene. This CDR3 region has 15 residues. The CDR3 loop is CASSQLAGGMNEQFF. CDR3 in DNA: TGTGCCAGCAGCCAGCTAGCGGGGGGGATGAATGAGCAGTTCTTC.

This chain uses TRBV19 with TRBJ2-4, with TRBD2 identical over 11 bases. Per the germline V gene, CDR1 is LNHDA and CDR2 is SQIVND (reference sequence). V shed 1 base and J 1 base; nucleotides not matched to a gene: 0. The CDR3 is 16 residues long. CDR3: CASSIGTSGAKNIQYF. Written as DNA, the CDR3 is TGTGCCAGTAGTATAGGGACTAGCGGGGCCAAAAACATTCAGTACTTC. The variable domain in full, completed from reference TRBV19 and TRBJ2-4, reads DGGITQSPKYLFRKEGQNVTLSCEQNLNHDAMYWYRQDPGQGLRLIYYSQIVNDFQKGDIAEGYSVSREKKESFPLTVTSAQKNPTAFYLCASSIGTSGAKNIQYFGAGTRLSVL.

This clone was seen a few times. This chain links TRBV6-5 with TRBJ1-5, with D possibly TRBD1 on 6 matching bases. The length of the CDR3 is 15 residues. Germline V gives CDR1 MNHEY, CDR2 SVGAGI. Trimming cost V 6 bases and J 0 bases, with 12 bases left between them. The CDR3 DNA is TGTGCCAGCAGACCGACAGGCTATAGCAATCAGCCCCAGCATTTT. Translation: CASRPTGYSNQPQHF.

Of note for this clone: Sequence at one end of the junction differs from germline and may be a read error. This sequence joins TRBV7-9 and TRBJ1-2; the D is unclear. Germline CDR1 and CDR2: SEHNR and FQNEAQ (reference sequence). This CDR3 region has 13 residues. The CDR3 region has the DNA TGTGCCAGCAGCCTAGCCGGTGGAGATGGCTACACCTTC. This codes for CASSLAGGDGYTF.

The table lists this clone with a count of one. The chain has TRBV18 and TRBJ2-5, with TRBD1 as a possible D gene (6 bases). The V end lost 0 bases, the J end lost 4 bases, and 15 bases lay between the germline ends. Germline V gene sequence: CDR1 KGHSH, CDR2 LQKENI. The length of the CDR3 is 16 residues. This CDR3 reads CASSPPSQGRRETQYF. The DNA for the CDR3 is TGTGCCAGCTCACCACCCTCCCAGGGGCGCAGAGAGACCCAGTACTTC.

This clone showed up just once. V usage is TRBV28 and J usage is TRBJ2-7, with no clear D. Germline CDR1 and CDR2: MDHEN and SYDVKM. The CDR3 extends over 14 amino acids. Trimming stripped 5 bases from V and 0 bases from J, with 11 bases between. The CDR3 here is CASSLTISSYEQYF. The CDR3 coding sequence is TGTGCCAGCAGTCTAACTATTAGCTCCTACGAGCAGTACTTC. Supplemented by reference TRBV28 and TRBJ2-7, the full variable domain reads DVKVTQSSRYLVKRTGEKVFLECVQDMDHENMFWYRQDPGLGLRLIYFSYDVKMKEKGDIPEGYSVSREKKERFSLILESASTNQTSMYLCASSLTISSYEQYFGPGTRLTVT.

CDR3 in amino acids: CASSLRGDRVGQPQHF. The CDR3 nucleotides read TGTGCCAGCAGTTTAAGGGGAGACAGGGTGGGTCAGCCCCAGCATTTT. The chain uses TRBV27 and TRBJ1-5; 7 bases align to TRBD1. Germline V gene data show CDR1 as MNHEY and CDR2 as SMNVEV (reference sequence). The CDR3 is made up of 16 amino acids. V trimming: 2 bases; J trimming: 6 bases; junction bases outside the gene matches: 10.

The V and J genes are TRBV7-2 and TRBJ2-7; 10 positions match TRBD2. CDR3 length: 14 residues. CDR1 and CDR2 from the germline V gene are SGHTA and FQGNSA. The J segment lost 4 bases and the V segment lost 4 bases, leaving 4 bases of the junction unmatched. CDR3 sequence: CASSSRTSGYEQYF. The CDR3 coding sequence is TGTGCCAGCAGCTCCCGGACTAGCGGATACGAGCAGTACTTC.

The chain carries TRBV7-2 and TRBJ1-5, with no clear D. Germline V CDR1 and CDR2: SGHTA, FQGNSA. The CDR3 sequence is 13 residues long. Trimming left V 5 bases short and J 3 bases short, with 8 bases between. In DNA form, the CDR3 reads TGTGCCAGCAGCCCCCAGGTCAATCAGCCCCAGCATTTT. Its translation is CASSPQVNQPQHF.

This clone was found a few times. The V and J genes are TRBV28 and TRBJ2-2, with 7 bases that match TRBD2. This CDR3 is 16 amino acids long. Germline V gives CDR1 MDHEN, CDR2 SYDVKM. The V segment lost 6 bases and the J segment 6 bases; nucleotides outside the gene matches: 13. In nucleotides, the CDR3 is TGTGCCAGCAGCCCCTTTCTGGCGGGAGCCCCCGGGGAGCTGTTTTTT. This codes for CASSPFLAGAPGELFF.

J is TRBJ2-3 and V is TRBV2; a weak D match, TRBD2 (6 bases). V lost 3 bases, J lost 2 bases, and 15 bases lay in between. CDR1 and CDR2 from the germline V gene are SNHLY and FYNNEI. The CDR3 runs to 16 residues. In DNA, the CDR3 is TGTGCCAGCAGTGACAGCGGACTACTTATCACAGATACGCAGTATTTT. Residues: CASSDSGLLITDTQYF.

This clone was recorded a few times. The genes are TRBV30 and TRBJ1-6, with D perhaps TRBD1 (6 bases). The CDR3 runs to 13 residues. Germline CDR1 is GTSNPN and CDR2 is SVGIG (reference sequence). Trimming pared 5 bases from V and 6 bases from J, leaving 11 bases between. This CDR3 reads CAWGGQFNSPLHF. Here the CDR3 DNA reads TGTGCCTGGGGAGGACAGTTTAATTCACCCCTCCACTTT.

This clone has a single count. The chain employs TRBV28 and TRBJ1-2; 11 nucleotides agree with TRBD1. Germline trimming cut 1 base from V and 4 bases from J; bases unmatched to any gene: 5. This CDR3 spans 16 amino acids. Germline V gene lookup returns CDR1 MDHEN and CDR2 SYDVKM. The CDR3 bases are TGTGCCAGCAGTTTATTTCGGACAGGGGGCAGCTATGGCTACACCTTC. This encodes CASSLFRTGGSYGYTF.

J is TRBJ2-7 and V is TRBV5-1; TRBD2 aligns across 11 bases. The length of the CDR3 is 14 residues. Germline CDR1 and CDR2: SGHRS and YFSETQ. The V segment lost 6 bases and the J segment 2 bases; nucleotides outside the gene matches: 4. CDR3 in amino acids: CASNLAGGTYEQYF. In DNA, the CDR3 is TGCGCCAGCAACTTAGCGGGGGGGACCTACGAGCAGTACTTC.

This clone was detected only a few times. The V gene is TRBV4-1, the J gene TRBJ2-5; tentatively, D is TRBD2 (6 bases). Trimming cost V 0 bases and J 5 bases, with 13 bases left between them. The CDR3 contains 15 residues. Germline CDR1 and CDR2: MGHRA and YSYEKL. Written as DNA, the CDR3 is TGCGCCAGCAGCCAAGATCTAAGGACTACCGAGACCCAGTACTTC. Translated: CASSQDLRTTETQYF.